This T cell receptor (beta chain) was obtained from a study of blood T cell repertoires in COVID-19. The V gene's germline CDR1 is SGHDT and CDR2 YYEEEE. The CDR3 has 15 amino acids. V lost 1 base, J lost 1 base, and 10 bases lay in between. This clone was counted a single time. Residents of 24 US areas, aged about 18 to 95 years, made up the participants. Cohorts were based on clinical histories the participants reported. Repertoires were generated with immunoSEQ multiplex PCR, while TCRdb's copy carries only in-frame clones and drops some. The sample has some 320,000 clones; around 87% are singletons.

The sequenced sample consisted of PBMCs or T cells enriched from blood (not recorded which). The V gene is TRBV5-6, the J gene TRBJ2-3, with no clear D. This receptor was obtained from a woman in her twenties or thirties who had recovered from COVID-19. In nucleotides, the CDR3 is TGTGCCAGCAGCTTGACGACTCTGGGCACAGATACGCAGTATTTT. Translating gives CASSLTTLGTDTQYF. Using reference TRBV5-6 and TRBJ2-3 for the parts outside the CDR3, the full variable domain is DAGVTQSPTHLIKTRGQQVTLRCSPKSGHDTVSWYQQALGQGPQFIFQYYEEEERQRGNFPDRFSGHQFPNYSSELNVNALLLGDSALYLCASSLTTLGTDTQYFGPGTRLTVL.